Only a few counts were recorded for the clone carrying this TCR beta chain. Germline CDR1 is MNHEY and CDR2 is SMNVEV (reference sequence). Between the trimmed V and J ends, which lost 6 bases and 4 bases, there was a span of 13 bases. The CDR3 has 14 amino acids. The data stem from a study of blood T cells in healthy people across ages. A second PCR, run for about 6 to 11 cycles, used a sample-barcoded 5' primer plus a J-beta primer mix. MiXCR, run by TCRdb on the 5' RACE reads, gives a single entry per CDR3 protein. The top ten hold about 6.3% of the sample, which has roughly 1,300,000 distinct CDR3 sequences, roughly 59% seen once.

This clonotype originated in a man aged 18 to 35 in good health. Source material: blood. The rearrangement joins TRBV27 to TRBJ1-5; no reliable D call. The CDR3 is CASRPAGPNQPQHF. DNA of the CDR3: TGTGCCAGCAGGCCCGCGGGCCCTAATCAGCCCCAGCATTTT.